Detailed here is one T cell receptor (beta chain). This entry belongs to a study of T cell changes during pregnancy in multiple sclerosis. This table comes from immunoSEQ multiplex PCR, and its TCRdb copy is limited to in-frame clones, with some not included. This table has about 62,000 clones, 80% to 95% appearing once. V shed 4 bases and J 3 bases; nucleotides not matched to a gene: 0. The length of the CDR3 is 13 residues. The germline gives CDR1 MNHEY, CDR2 SMNVEV (reference sequence). The sequence was obtained from a female donor in good health, enrolled as a control in a pregnancy study. This specimen was peripheral blood, taken in the second trimester of pregnancy. The chain carries TRBV27 and TRBJ2-7; 10 positions agree with TRBD2. CDR3 coding DNA: TGTGCCAGCAGTTGGACTAGCGGCTACGAGCAGTACTTC. It codes for CASSWTSGYEQYF.